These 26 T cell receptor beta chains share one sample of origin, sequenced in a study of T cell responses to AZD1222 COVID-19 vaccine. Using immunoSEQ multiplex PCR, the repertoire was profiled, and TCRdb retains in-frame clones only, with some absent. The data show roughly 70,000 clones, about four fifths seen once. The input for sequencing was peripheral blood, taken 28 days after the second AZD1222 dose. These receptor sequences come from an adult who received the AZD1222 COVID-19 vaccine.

CDR3 nucleotides: TGTGCCCTCAAACCGGGGGAAAAGCAGTACTTC. Translating gives CALKPGEKQYF. The chain combines TRBV30 with TRBJ2-7; possibly TRBD2 for D (6 bases). Looked up from germline, CDR1 is GTSNPN and CDR2 is SVGIG (reference sequence). The CDR3 is 11 amino acids. The V and J ends lost 8 bases and 8 bases respectively, with 16 bases between them.

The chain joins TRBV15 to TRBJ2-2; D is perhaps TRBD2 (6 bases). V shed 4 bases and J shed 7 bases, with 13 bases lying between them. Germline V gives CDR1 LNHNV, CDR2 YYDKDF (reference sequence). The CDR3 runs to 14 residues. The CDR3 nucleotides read TGTGCCACCAGCATCGGCGGGGTGGGCGGGGAGCTGTTTTTT. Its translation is CATSIGGVGGELFF.

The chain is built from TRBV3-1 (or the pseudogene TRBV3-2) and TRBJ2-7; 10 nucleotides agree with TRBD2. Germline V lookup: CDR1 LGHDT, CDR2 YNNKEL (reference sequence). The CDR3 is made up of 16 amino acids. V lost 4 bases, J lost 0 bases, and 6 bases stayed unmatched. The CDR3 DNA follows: TGTGCCAGCAGCCTTCTAGCGGGGGTCAGCTCCTACGAGCAGTACTTC. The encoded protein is CASSLLAGVSSYEQYF.

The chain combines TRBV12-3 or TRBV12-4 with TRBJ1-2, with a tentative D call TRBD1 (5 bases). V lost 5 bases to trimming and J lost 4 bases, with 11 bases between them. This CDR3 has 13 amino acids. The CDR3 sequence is CASSPPGPYGYTF. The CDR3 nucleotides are TGTGCCAGCAGTCCTCCAGGGCCCTATGGCTACACCTTC.

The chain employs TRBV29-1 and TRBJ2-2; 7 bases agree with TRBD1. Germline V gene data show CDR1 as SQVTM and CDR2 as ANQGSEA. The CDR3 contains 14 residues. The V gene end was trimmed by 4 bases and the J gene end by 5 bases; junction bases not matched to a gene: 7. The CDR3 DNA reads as TGCAGCGTTGCCCCGACAGGGCGGACCGGGGAGCTGTTTTTT. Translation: CSVAPTGRTGELFF.

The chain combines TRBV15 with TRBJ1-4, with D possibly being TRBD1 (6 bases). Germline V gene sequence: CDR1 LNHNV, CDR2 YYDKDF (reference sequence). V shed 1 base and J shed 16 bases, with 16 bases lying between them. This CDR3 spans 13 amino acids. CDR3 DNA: TGTGCCACCAGCAGAGTATCCAGGGGTTTTAAGTTTTTT. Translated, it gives CATSRVSRGFKFF.

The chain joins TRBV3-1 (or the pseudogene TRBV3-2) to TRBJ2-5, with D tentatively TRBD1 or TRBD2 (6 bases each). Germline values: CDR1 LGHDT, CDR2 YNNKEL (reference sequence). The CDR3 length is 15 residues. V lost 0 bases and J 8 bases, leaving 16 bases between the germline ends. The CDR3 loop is CASSQDRGQASTQYF. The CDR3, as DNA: TGTGCCAGCAGCCAAGACCGGGGGCAGGCGAGCACCCAGTACTTC.

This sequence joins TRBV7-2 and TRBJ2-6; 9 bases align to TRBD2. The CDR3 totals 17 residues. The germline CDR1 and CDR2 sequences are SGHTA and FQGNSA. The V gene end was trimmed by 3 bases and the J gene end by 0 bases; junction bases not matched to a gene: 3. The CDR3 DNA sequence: TGTGCCAGCAGCTTGGGAGCGGGGGGCTCTGGGGCCAACGTCCTGACTTTC. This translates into CASSLGAGGSGANVLTF.

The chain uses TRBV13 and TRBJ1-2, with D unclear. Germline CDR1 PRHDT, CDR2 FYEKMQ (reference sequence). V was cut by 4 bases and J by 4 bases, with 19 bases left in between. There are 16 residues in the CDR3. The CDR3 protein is CASSSPQVGLAYGYTF. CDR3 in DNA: TGTGCCAGCAGCTCCCCTCAGGTGGGCTTAGCCTATGGCTACACCTTC. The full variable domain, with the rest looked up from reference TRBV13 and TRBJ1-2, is AAGVIQSPRHLIKEKRETATLKCYPIPRHDTVYWYQQGPGQDPQFLISFYEKMQSDKGSIPDRFSAQQFSDYHSELNMSSLELGDSALYFCASSSPQVGLAYGYTFGSGTRLTVV.

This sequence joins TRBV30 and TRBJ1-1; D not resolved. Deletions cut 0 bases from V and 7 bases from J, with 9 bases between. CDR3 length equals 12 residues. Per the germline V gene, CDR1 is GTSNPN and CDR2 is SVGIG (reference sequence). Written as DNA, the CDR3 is TGTGCCTGGAGTGTAGCTGGGCGTGAAGCTTTCTTT. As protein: CAWSVAGREAFF.

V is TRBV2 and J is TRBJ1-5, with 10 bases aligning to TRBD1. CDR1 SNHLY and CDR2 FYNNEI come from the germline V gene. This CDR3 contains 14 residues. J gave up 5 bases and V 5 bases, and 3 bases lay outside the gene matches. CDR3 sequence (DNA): TGTGCCAGCAGTCGGACAGGGGGGGATCAGCCCCAGCATTTT. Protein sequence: CASSRTGGDQPQHF. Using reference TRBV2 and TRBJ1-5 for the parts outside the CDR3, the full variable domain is EPEVTQTPSHQVTQMGQEVILRCVPISNHLYFYWYRQILGQKVEFLVSFYNNEISEKSEIFDDQFSVERPDGSNFTLKIRSTKLEDSAMYFCASSRTGGDQPQHFGDGTRLSIL.

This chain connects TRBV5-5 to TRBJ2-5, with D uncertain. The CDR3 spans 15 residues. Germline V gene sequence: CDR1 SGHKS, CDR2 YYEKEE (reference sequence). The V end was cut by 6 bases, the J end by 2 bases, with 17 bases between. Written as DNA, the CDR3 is TGTGCCAGCAACCCGATAGGCTTGACACAAGAGACCCAGTACTTC. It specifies CASNPIGLTQETQYF.

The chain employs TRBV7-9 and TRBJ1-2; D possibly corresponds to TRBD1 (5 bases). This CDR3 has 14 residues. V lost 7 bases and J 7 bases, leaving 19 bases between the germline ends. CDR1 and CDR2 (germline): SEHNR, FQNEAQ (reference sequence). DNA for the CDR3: TGTGCCAGCATCCGAGGAAGGGGAGAAAGTGGCTACACCTTC. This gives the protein CASIRGRGESGYTF.

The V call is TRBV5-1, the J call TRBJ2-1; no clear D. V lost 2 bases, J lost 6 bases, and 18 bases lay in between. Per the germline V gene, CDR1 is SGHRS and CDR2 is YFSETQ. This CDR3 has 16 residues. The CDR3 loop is CASSFAVGTAGNEQFF. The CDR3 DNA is TGCGCCAGCAGCTTTGCAGTAGGTACCGCCGGCAATGAGCAGTTCTTC.

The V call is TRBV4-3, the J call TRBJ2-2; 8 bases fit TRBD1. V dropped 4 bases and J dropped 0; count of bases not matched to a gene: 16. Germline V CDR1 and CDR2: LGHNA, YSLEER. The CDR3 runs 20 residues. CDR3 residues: CASSPSGLTGEVTNTGELFF. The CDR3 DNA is TGCGCCAGCAGCCCAAGCGGCTTGACAGGGGAGGTAACGAACACCGGGGAGCTGTTTTTT.

CDR3 loop: CASSPRASSGNTIYF. CDR3 DNA: TGCGCCAGCAGCCCCAGGGCGAGCTCTGGAAACACCATATATTTT. The V gene is TRBV5-1, the J gene TRBJ1-3, with D possibly matching TRBD1 (5 bases). The CDR3 extends over 15 amino acids. V lost 4 bases, J lost 0 bases, and 11 bases lay in between. Germline V CDR1 and CDR2: SGHRS, YFSETQ.

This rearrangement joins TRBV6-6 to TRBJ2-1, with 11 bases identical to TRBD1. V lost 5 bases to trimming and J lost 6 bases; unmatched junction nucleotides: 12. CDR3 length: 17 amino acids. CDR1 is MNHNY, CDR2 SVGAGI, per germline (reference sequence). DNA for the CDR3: TGTGCCAGCAGTCGCACCGGGACAGGGGGACCTTCCAATGAGCAGTTCTTC. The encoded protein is CASSRTGTGGPSNEQFF.

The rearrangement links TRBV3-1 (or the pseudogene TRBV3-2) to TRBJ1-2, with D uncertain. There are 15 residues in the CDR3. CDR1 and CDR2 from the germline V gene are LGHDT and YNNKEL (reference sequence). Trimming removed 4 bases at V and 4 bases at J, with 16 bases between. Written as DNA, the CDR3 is TGTGCCAGCAGCCGCCGGACCATATCTCCCTATGGCTACACCTTC. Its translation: CASSRRTISPYGYTF.

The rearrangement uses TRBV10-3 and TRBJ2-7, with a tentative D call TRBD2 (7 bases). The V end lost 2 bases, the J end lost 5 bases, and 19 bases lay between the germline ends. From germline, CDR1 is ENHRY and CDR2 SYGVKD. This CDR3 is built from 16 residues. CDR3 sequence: CAISEEGGGKDHEQYF. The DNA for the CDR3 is TGTGCCATCAGTGAGGAGGGCGGGGGCAAAGATCACGAGCAGTACTTC.

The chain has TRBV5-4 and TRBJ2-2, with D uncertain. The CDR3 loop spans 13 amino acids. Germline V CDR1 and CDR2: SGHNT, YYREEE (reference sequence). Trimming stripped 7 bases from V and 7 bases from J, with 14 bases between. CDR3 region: CASLEPKGGELFF. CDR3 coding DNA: TGTGCCAGCCTCGAGCCGAAGGGCGGGGAGCTGTTTTTT.

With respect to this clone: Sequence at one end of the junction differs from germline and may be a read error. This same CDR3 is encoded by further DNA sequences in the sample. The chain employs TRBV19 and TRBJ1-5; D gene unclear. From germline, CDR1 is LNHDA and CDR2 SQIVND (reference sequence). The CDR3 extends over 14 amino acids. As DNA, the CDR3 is TGTGCCAGTAGTCCCCGAACCGAAAATCTGCCCCAGCATTTT. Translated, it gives CASSPRTENLPQHF.

This CDR3 reads CASSQVQGAPNEQFF. In DNA, the CDR3 is TGTGCCAGCAGCCAAGTACAGGGGGCACCTAATGAGCAGTTCTTC. The rearrangement links TRBV3-1 (or the pseudogene TRBV3-2) to TRBJ2-1, with 9 positions matching TRBD1. Germline assignment: CDR1 LGHDT and CDR2 YNNKEL (reference sequence). The CDR3 length is 15 residues. The junction had 5 bases not matched to a gene; V was cut back by 1 base and J by 7 bases.

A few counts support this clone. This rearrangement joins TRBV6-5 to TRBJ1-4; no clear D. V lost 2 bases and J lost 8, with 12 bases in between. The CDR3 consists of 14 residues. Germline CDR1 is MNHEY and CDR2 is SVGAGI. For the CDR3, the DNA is TGTGCCAGCAGTTACCTGGCAGGTGTGGAAAAACTGTTTTTT. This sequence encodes CASSYLAGVEKLFF.

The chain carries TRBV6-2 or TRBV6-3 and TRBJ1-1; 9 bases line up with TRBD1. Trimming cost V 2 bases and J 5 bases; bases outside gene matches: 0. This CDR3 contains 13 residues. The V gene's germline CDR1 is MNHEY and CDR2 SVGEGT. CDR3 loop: CASSYGTGTEAFF. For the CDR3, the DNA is TGTGCCAGCAGTTACGGGACAGGGACTGAAGCTTTCTTT.

As DNA, the CDR3 is TGCGCCTCCAGCCGGCAGAGGAGCGGGGGGCCCAAAAACATTCAGTACTTC. As protein: CASSRQRSGGPKNIQYF. The V and J genes are TRBV4-3 and TRBJ2-4, with 9 bases lining up with TRBD2. The CDR3 length is 17 residues. CDR1 LGHNA and CDR2 YSLEER come from the germline V gene. V lost 11 bases to trimming and J lost 2 bases; unmatched junction nucleotides: 16.

The CDR3 DNA sequence: TGTGCCAGCAGCCAATCGGTCCTCCGGGGGGCTTACGAGCAGTACTTC. It translates to CASSQSVLRGAYEQYF. V gene TRBV16 combines with J gene TRBJ2-7, with D perhaps matching TRBD2 (7 bases). Germline V gene sequence: CDR1 KGHSY, CDR2 FQNENV. There are 16 residues in the CDR3. Trimming pared 0 bases from V and 4 bases from J, leaving 16 bases between.